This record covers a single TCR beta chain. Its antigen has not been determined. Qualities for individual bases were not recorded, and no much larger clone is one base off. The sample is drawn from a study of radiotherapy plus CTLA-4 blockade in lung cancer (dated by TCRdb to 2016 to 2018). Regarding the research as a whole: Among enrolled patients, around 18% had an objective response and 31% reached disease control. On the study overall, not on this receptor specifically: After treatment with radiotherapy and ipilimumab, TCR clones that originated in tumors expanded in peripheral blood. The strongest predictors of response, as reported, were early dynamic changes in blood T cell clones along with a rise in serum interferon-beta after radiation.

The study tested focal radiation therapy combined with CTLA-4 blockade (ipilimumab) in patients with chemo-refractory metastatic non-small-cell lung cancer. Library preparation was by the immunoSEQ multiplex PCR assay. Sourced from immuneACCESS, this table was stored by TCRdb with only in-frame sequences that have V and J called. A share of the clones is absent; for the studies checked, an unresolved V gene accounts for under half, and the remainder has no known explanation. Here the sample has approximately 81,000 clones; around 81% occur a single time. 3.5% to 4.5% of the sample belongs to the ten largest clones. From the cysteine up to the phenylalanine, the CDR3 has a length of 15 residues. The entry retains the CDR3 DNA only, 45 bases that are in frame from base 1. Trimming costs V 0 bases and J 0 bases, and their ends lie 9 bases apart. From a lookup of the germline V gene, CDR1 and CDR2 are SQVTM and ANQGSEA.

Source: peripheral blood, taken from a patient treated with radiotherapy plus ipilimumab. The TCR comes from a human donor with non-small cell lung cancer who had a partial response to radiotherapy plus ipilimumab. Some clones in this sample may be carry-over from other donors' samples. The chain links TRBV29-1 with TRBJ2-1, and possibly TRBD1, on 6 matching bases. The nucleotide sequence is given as TGCAGCGTTGAAGATCTCAGGGGCTCCTACAATGAGCAGTTCTTC. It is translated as CSVEDLRGSYNEQFF.